This entry concerns a single TCR beta chain. The data were taken from a study of blood T cell repertoires in COVID-19. Study overall: T cells, B-cell-depleted T cells, or PBMCs supplied cDNA or gDNA.

The junction had 11 bases not matched to a gene; V was cut back by 5 bases and J by 2 bases. The germline V gene has CDR1 MRHNA and CDR2 SNTAGT. The CDR3 sequence is 17 residues long. As processed by the authors: Estimates of nucleated cell counts were drawn from the amplification of reference gene primers. Assay used: immunoSEQ multiplex PCR; TCRdb lists only in-frame clones, some missing. V and J calls plus clone size are reproduced from that table; the DNA served to infer D and trimming. The sample lists over 300,000 clones, about 89% occurring once. The TCR was taken from a man aged 40-50 years with acute or convalescent COVID-19. The specimen was peripheral blood. The J gene is TRBJ1-2, the V gene TRBV6-4; TRBD1 matches at 10 bases. CDR3 DNA: TGTGCCAGCAGTCGGCGTGACAGGGGGCGTTGGAACTATGGCTACACCTTC. As protein: CASSRRDRGRWNYGYTF.